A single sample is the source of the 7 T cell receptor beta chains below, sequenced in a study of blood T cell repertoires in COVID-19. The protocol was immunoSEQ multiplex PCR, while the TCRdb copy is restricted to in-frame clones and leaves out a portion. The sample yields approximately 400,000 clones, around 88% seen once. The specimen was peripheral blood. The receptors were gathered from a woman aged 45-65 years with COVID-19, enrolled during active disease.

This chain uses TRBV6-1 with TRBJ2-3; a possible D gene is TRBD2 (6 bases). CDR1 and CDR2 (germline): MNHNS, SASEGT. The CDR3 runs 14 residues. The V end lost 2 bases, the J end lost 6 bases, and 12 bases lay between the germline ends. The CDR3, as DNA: TGTGCCAGCAGTGAACCCCGACTAGATGATACGCAGTATTTT. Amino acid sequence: CASSEPRLDDTQYF.

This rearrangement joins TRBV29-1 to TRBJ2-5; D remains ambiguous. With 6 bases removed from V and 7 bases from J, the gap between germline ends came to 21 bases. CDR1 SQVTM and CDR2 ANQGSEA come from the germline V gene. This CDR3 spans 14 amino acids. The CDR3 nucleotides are TGCAGCGTCCCCCCAATAGGCACGACGGGGACCCAGTACTTC. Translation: CSVPPIGTTGTQYF.

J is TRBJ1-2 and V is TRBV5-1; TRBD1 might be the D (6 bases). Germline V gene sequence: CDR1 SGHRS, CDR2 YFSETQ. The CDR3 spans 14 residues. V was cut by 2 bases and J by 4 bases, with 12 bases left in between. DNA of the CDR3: TGCGCCAGCAGCTTAACAGGGCCCCTCTATGGCTACACCTTC. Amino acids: CASSLTGPLYGYTF.

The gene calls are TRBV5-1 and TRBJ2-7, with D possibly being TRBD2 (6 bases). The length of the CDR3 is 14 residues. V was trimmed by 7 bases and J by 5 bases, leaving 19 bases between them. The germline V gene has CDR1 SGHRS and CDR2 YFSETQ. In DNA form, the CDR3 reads TGCGCCAGCGCCAATTTGGCGGGAAGAAACGAGCAGTACTTC. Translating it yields CASANLAGRNEQYF.

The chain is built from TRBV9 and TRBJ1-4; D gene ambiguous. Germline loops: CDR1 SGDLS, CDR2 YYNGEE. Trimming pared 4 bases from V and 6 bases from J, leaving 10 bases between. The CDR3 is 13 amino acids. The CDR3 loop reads CASSLNIDEKLFF. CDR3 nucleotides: TGTGCCAGCAGCTTAAATATTGATGAAAAACTGTTTTTT.

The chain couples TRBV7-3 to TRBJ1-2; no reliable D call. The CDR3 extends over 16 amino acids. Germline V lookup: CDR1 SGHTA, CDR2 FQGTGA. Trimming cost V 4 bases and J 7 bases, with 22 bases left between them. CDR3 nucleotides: TGTGCCAGCAGCTCCAAAAGTGGAGGGTTCGGAGTTGGCTACACCTTC. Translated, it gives CASSSKSGGFGVGYTF.

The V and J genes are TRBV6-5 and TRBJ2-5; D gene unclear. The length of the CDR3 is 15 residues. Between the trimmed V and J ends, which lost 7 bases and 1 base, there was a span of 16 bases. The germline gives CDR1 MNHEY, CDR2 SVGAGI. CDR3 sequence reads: CASNSYRSIQETQYF. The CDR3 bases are TGTGCCAGCAACTCTTACAGATCAATCCAAGAGACCCAGTACTTC.